A single T cell receptor (beta chain) is shown here with its context. The antigen is undetermined. This sample is part of a study of T cell responses to AZD1222 COVID-19 vaccine. Trimming left V 4 bases short and J 4 bases short, with 11 bases between. The CDR3 runs 14 residues. The germline V gene encodes CDR1 SGHNT and CDR2 YYREEE (reference sequence). The table came from immunoSEQ multiplex PCR; TCRdb's copy has only in-frame clones and leaves some out. Among 140,000 or so clones listed, about 94% were seen once. Points from the study as a whole: Variant regions that are unmutated are reportedly the target of nearly half of spike-specific TCRs. Most donors were white British and more were female, and clonal diversity was possibly underestimated.

The source material was peripheral blood, sampled 28 days after the second AZD1222 dose. The chain joins TRBV5-4 to TRBJ2-2; a weak D match, TRBD1 (6 bases). The receptor was isolated from an adult who received the AZD1222 COVID-19 vaccine. The CDR3 is CASSLRQVTGELFF. The CDR3 DNA follows: TGTGCCAGCAGCCTCCGACAGGTCACCGGGGAGCTGTTTTTT.